Reported below is one T cell receptor (beta chain). Its antigen is unknown. This entry is derived from a study of metastatic and nonmetastatic thyroid tumors. About the research overall: Comparative analysis of repertoires was undertaken across blood and tumor or nodule tissue obtained from malignant and benign thyroid patients.

Study-wide points: When malignant thyroid tumors were compared with benign nodules, TCR beta diversity was reportedly significantly higher in the malignant tumors. This held in both blood and tumor samples.

Per the original data handling: A distant-metastasis classifier for papillary thyroid cancer was built using CDR3 differences across clinicopathological groups. MiXCR re-clonotyped the PCR reads for TCRdb. The V and J calls, along with clone size, are taken from TCRdb and not from the paper's own processing. The repertoire holds 15,000 or so clones, with around a quarter as singletons. Treatment of any kind had been given to no patient before thyroid surgery. Per the germline V gene, CDR1 is SGHVS and CDR2 is FQNEAQ. V was pared by 5 bases and J by 2 bases, with 24 bases between. The CDR3 totals 18 residues.

The TCR was taken from a female donor with papillary thyroid cancer or a benign thyroid nodule (not recorded which). Some clones in this sample may be carry-over from other donors' samples. V usage is TRBV7-8 and J usage is TRBJ1-1; D may be TRBD1 (6 bases). The specimen sequenced was tumor tissue. CDR3 protein: CASSLIGWDNGKNTEAFF. The CDR3, as DNA: TGTGCCAGCAGCCTCATAGGGTGGGACAATGGGAAAAACACTGAAGCTTTCTTT.